This T cell receptor beta chain was recovered during a study of beta chain features in type 1 diabetes. Study results and caveats: PCR might favor shorter templates, but any such skew would affect patients and controls equally.

Every participating donor gave one draw, a heparinised blood sample averaging roughly 0.12 L. CD45RO/CCR7/CD25/CD127/CD95/CD27 staining was used to isolate CD4+ naive, central memory, regulatory and stem cell-like memory cells by sorting. Expressed TCRB transcripts were sequenced because the isolated RNA had all been reverse transcribed beforehand. Profiling relied on immunoSEQ multiplex PCR, and the TCRdb table lists in-frame clones only, not all of them. Found here are under 950,000 clones, roughly a sixth of them singletons; the top ten hold 0.02% to 0.03%. Germline CDR1 is MDHEN and CDR2 is SYDVKM. The CDR3 is made up of 14 amino acids. Deletions cut 5 bases from V and 5 bases from J, with 15 bases between. Details on this clone: The antigen is unknown.

This TCR was recovered from a woman between 18 and 30 years old in good health. The chain couples TRBV28 to TRBJ1-2, with D tentatively TRBD1 (6 bases). The sample consisted of naive CD4+ T cells from blood. DNA of the CDR3: TGTGCCAGCAGTGACGGACAGAGGAGTTATGGCTACACCTTC. It is translated as CASSDGQRSYGYTF.